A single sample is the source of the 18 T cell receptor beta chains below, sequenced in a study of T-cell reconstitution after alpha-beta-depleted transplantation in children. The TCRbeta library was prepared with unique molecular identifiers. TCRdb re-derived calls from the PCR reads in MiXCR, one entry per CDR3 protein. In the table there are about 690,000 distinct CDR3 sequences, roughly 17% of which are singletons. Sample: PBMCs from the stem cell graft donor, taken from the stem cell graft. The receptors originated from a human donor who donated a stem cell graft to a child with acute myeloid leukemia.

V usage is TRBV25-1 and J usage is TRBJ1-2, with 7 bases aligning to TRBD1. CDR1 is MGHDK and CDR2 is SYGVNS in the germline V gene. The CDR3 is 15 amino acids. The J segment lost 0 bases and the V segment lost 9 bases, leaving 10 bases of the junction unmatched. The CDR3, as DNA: TGTGCCAGATCTACCGAGACAGGGCCTAACTATGGCTACACCTTC. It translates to CARSTETGPNYGYTF.

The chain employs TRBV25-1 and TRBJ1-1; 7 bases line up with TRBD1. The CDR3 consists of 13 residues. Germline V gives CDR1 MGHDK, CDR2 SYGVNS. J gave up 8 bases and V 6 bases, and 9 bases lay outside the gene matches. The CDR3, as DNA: TGTGCCAGCAGGAACGACAGGGAGGGCGAAGCTTTCTTT. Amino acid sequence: CASRNDREGEAFF.

In DNA form, the CDR3 reads TGCGCCAGCAGCTTGTCCGGGACTAGCGGGGACATTCAGTACTTC. Amino acids: CASSLSGTSGDIQYF. The genes are TRBV5-1 and TRBJ2-4; 13 bases are shared with TRBD2. Germline loops: CDR1 SGHRS, CDR2 YFSETQ. There are 15 residues in the CDR3. The V gene end was trimmed by 1 base and the J gene end by 8 bases; junction bases not matched to a gene: 3.

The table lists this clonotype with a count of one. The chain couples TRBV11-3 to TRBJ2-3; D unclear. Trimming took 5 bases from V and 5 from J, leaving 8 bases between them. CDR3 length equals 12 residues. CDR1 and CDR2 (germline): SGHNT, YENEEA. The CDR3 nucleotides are TGTGCCAGCAGCGTTCTAATAGATACGCAGTATTTT. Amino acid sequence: CASSVLIDTQYF.

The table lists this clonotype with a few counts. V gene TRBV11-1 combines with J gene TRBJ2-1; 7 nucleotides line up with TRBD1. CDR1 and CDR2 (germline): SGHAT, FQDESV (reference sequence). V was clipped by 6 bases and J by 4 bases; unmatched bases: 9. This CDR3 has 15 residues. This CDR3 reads CASSPPGTVYNEQFF. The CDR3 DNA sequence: TGTGCCAGCAGTCCCCCCGGGACAGTGTACAATGAGCAGTTCTTC.

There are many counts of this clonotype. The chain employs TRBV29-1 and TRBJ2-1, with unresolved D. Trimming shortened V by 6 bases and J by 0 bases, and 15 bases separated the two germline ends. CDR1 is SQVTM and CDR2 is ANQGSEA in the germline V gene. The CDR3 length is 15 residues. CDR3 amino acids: CSVQRDRNSYNEQFF. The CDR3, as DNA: TGCAGCGTCCAACGCGACCGGAACTCCTACAATGAGCAGTTCTTC.

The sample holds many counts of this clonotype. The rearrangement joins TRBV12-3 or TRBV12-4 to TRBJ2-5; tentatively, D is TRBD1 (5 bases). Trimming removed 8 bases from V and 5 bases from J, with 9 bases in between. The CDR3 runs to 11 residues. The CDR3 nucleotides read TGTGCCAGCTTCGCAGGGGAGACCCAGTACTTC. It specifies CASFAGETQYF.

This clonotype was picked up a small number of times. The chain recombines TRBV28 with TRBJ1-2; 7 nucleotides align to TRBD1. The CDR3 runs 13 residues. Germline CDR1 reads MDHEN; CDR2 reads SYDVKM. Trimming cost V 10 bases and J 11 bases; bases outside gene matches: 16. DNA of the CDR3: TGTGCCATTTCGAAACAGGGGCCGGTTGGGTACACCTTC. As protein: CAISKQGPVGYTF.

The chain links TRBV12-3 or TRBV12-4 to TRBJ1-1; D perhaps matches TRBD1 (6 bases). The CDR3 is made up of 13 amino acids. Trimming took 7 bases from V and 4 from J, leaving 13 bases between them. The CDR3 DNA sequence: TGTGCCAGCACTCCACAGGGTGTCACTGAAGCTTTCTTT. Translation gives CASTPQGVTEAFF.

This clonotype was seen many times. This chain's CDR3 is CASSGDGGNTIYF. For the CDR3, the DNA is TGTGCCAGCAGTGGGGACGGCGGAAACACCATATATTTT. The V gene is TRBV12-3 or TRBV12-4, the J gene TRBJ1-3; D might be TRBD1 (5 bases). Trimming cost V 5 bases and J 4 bases, with 9 bases left between them. This CDR3 comprises 13 residues.

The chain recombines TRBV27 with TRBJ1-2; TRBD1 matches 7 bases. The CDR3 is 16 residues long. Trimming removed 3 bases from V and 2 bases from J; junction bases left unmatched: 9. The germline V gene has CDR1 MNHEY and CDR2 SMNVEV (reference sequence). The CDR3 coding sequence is TGTGCCAGCAGTTTTAGGGGACAGCACTCCAACTATGGCTACACCTTC. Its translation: CASSFRGQHSNYGYTF.

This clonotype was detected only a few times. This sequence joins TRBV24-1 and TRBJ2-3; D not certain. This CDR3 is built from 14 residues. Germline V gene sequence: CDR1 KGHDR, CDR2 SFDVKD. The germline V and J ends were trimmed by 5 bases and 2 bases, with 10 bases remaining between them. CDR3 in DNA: TGTGCCACCAGTGGTCCGGGCCACACAGATACGCAGTATTTT. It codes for CATSGPGHTDTQYF.

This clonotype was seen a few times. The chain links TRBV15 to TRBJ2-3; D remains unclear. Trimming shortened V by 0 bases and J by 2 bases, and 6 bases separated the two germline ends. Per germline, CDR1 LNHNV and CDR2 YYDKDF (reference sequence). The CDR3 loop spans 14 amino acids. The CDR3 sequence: CATSRDTATDTQYF. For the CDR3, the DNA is TGTGCCACCAGCAGAGATACGGCCACAGATACGCAGTATTTT.

The CDR3, as DNA: TGTGCCAGCAGCTTTGGGCCGTTTTCTGGAAACACCATATATTTT. As protein: CASSFGPFSGNTIYF. This chain connects TRBV5-6 to TRBJ1-3; unclear D gene. Looked up from germline, CDR1 is SGHDT and CDR2 is YYEEEE. The CDR3 contains 15 residues. V dropped 2 bases and J dropped 1 base, with 10 bases sitting between them.

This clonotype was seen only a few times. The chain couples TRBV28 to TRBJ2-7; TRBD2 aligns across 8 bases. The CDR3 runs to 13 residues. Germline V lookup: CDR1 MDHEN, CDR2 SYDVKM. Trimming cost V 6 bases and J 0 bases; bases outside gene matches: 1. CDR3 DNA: TGTGCCAGCAGGGGGACTAGCTCCTACGAGCAGTACGTC. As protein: CASRGTSSYEQYV.

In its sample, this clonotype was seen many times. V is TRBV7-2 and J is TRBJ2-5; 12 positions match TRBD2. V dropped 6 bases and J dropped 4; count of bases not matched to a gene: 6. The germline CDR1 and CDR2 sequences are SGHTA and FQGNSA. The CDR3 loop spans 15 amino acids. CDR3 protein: CASRVGLAGSETQYF. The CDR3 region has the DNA TGTGCCAGCAGAGTCGGACTAGCGGGGTCAGAGACCCAGTACTTC.

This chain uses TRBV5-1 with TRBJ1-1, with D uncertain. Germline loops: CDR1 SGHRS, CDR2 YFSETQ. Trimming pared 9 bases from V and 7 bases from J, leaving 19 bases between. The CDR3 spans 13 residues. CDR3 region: CATAFRPGNEAFF. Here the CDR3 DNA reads TGCGCCACCGCTTTTCGACCGGGCAATGAAGCTTTCTTT.

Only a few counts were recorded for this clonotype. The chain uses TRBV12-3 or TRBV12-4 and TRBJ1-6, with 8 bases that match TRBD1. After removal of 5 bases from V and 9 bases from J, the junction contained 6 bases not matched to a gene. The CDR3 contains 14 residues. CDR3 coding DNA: TGTGCCAGCAGTCTAGGGACAGGAGTTTCACCCCTCCACTTT. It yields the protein CASSLGTGVSPLHF.